There are many counts of the clone carrying this TCR beta chain. RNA transcripts provided the source from which TCR beta CDR3 regions were amplified. The HTBI primer set drove a first-round RT-PCR of the TCR CDR3. TCRdb ran MiXCR on the multiplex PCR reads and lists one entry per CDR3 protein. This table has 250,000 to 300,000 distinct CDR3 sequences, more than 14% appearing once. Trimming pared 4 bases from V and 10 bases from J, leaving 13 bases between. The CDR3 length is 12 residues. CDR1 is SNHLY, CDR2 FYNNEI, per germline. The record originates from a study of T cells in Graves' hyperthyroidism and ophthalmopathy.

Material for sequencing was blood. The chain combines TRBV2 with TRBJ1-2, with D perhaps TRBD1 (6 bases). The sequence was obtained from a woman aged 40-49 years with Graves' hyperthyroidism that later progressed to Graves' ophthalmopathy. The CDR3 coding sequence is TGTGCCAGCAGTGGGGGGGGCAGATCCTACACCTTC. Translated: CASSGGGRSYTF.